This T cell receptor beta chain derives from a study of T cell responses to AZD1222 COVID-19 vaccine. In the case of this clone: What it binds is not known.

Germline V gene data show CDR1 as MNHEY and CDR2 as SVGEGT. The CDR3 is made up of 17 amino acids. V lost 5 bases and J 1 base, leaving 18 bases between the germline ends. General study points: Repertoire sampling happened only post peak T cell response. Two doses of AZD1222 preceded a rise in Spike-specific TCR breadth and depth. Donors in the cohort were predominantly white British and more often female, and clonal diversity was possibly underestimated.

Here immunoSEQ multiplex PCR was the method, and the copy in TCRdb shows in-frame clones only, minus some. The sample lists 120,000 or so clones, approximately 92% occurring once. The chain employs TRBV6-2 or TRBV6-3 and TRBJ2-4; D is undetermined. This sequence was found in an adult who received the MenACWY meningococcal vaccine as a control. Material: peripheral blood, obtained 28 days after the second dose of the MenACWY control vaccine. CDR3 in DNA: TGTGCCAGCAGTCCCATGGTCCGGATCATGGCCAAAAACATTCAGTACTTC. Its translation: CASSPMVRIMAKNIQYF.